Given below is one T cell receptor (beta chain) in context. This entry is derived from a study of blood T cell repertoires in COVID-19. Germline-derived CDR1 and CDR2 are SEHNR and FQNEAQ (reference sequence). This CDR3 comprises 15 residues. Trimming removed 3 bases at V and 4 bases at J, with 15 bases between. Sequencing used immunoSEQ multiplex PCR; TCRdb keeps in-frame clones, though not all of them. The data show over 150,000 clones, 84% seen once. The sequence came from a human donor in a cohort sampled during active COVID-19. The rearrangement joins TRBV7-9 to TRBJ2-5; tentatively, D is TRBD2 (5 bases). Sample: peripheral blood. DNA for the CDR3: TGTGCCAGCAGCTTCCTAGACTTGAGCGGAGAGACCCAGTACTTC. Encoded protein: CASSFLDLSGETQYF.